This is a list of T cell receptor beta chains from one sample in a study of cytomegalovirus exposure and HLA in healthy donors. Libraries were prepared by immunoSEQ multiplex PCR; TCRdb keeps only in-frame clonotypes and omits some of them. The sample yields about 110,000 clones, 65% to 75% seen once. The sequencing sample was made of PBMCs. The receptor set was obtained from a woman aged 40 to 55 in good health and CMV-seropositive. Each CDR3 is given with its conserved first and last residue. The order of the fields is J gene, V gene, CDR3 protein.

J: TRBJ2-2
V: TRBV27
CDR3: CASSPRYHFSPGELFF

J: TRBJ1-4
V: TRBV7-9
CDR3: CASSTGGGDEKLFF

J: TRBJ2-3
V: TRBV7-2
CDR3: CASSSIGGGGTDTQYF

J: TRBJ1-6
V: TRBV7-2
CDR3: CASSLGQGYNSPLHF

J: TRBJ1-3
V: TRBV5-1
CDR3: CASSPQTGISGNTIYF

J: TRBJ2-5
V: TRBV5-1
CDR3: CASSNGGYQETQYF

J: TRBJ1-2
V: TRBV19
CDR3: CASIKLGKGGGRDGYTF

J: TRBJ1-2
V: TRBV7-9
CDR3: CASSPTGVDYGYTF

J: TRBJ1-5
V: TRBV7-2
CDR3: CASSSGGLGNQPQHF

J: TRBJ2-5
V: TRBV5-1
CDR3: CASSFPVQGATISGQTQYF

J: TRBJ2-2
V: TRBV11-2
CDR3: CASSSRPWGGTGELFF

J: TRBJ2-1
V: TRBV5-4
CDR3: CASSLELAGGGSYNEQFF

J: TRBJ2-7
V: TRBV5-1
CDR3: CASSPRGASSYEQYF

J: TRBJ2-1
V: TRBV11-2
CDR3: CASSLELDSWSYNEQFF

J: TRBJ1-4
V: TRBV5-6
CDR3: CASRETGQGNEKLFF

J: TRBJ1-3
V: TRBV5-5
CDR3: CASSLGTGGSGNTIYF

J: TRBJ2-1
V: TRBV11-3
CDR3: CASSLVPLSKQFF

J: TRBJ2-7
V: TRBV5-4
CDR3: CASSFPTSGDYEQYF

J: TRBJ2-1
V: TRBV4-1
CDR3: CASSQQYQGSYNEQFF

J: TRBJ1-2
V: TRBV29-1
CDR3: CSVGGHSYGYTF

J: TRBJ2-4
V: TRBV6-5
CDR3: CASSYGQGMAKNIQYF

J: TRBJ1-6
V: TRBV4-3
CDR3: CASSLTGDRYSPLHF

J: TRBJ1-3
V: TRBV7-3
CDR3: CASSPERGGNTIYF